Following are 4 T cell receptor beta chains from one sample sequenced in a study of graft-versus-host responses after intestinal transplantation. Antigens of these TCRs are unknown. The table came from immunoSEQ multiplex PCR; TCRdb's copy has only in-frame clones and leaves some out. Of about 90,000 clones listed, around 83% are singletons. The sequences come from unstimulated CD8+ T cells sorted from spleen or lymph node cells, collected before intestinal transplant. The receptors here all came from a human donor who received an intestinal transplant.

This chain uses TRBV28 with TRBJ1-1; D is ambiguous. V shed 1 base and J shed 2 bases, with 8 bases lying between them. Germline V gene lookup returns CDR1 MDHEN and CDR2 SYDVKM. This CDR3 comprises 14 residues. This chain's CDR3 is CASSLSGSNTEAFF. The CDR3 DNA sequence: TGTGCCAGCAGTTTATCAGGATCCAACACTGAAGCTTTCTTT.

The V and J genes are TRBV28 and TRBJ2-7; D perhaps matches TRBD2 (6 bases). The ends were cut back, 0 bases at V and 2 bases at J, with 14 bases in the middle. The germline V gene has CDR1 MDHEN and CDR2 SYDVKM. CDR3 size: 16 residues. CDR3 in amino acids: CASSLWALARAYEQYF. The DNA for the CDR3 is TGTGCCAGCAGTTTATGGGCGCTAGCGAGAGCCTACGAGCAGTACTTC. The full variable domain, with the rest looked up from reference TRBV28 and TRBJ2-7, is DVKVTQSSRYLVKRTGEKVFLECVQDMDHENMFWYRQDPGLGLRLIYFSYDVKMKEKGDIPEGYSVSREKKERFSLILESASTNQTSMYLCASSLWALARAYEQYFGPGTRLTVT.

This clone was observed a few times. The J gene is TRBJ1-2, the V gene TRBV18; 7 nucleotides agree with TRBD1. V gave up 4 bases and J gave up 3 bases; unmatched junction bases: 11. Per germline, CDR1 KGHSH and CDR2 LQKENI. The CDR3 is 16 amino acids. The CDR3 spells CASSHRYDREDYGYTF. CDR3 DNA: TGTGCCAGCTCACACAGATACGACAGGGAAGACTATGGCTACACCTTC.

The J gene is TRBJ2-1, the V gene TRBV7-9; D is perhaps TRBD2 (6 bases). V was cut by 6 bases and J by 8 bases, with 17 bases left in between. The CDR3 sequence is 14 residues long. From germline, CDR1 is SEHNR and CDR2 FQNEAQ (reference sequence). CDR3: CASSTGTRADEQFF. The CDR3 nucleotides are TGTGCCAGCAGTACCGGGACTCGAGCGGATGAGCAGTTCTTC.